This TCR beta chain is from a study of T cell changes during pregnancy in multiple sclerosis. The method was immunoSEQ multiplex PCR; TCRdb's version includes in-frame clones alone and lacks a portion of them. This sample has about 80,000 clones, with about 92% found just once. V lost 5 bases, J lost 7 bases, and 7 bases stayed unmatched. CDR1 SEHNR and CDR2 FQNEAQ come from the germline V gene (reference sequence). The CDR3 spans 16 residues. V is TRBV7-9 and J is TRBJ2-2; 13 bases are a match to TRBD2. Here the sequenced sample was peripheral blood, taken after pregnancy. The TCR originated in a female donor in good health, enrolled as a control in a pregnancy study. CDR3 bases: TGTGCCAGCAGCGGAGGACTAGCGGGAGCGGGCGGGGAGCTGTTTTTT. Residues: CASSGGLAGAGGELFF.